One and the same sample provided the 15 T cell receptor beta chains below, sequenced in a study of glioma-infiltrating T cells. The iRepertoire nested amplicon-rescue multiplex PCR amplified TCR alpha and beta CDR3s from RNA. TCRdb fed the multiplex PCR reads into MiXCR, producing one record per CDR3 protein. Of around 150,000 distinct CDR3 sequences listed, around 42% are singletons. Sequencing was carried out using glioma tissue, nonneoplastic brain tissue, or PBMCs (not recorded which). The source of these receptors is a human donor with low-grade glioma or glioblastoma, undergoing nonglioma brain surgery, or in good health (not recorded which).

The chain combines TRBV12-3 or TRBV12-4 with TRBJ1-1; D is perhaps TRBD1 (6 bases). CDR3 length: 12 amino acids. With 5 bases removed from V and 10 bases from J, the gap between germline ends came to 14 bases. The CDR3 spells CASSPPQGRAFF. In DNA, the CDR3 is TGTGCCAGCAGTCCCCCCCAGGGGCGAGCTTTCTTT.

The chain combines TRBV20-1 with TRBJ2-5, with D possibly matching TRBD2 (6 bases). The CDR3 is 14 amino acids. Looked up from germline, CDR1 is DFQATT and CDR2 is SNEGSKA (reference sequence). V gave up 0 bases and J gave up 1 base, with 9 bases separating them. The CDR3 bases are TGCAGTGCTAGAGATTGGACTACCCAAGAGACCCAGTACTTC. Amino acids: CSARDWTTQETQYF.

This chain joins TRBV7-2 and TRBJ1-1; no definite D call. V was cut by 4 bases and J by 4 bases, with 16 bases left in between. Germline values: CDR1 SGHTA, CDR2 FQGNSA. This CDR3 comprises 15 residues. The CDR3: CASSSGLGRVTEAFF. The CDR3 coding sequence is TGTGCCAGCAGCTCTGGACTAGGTAGGGTCACTGAAGCTTTCTTT.

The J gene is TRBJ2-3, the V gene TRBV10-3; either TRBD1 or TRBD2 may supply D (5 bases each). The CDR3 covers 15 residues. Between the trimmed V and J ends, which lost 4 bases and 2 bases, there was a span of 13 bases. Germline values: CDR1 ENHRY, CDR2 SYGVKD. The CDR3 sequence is CAISAQGPTTDTQYF. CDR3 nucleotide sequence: TGTGCCATCAGTGCCCAGGGACCCACCACAGATACGCAGTATTTT.

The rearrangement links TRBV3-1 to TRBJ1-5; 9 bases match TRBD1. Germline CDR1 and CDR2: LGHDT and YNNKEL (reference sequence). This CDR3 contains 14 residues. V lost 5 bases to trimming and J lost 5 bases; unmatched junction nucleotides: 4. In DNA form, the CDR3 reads TGTGCCAGCAGCGGAGACAGGGGGGATCAGCCCCAGCATTTT. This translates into CASSGDRGDQPQHF.

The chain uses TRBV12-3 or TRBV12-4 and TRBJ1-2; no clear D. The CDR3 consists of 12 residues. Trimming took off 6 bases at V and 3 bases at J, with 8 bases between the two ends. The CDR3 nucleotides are TGTGCCAGCAGCCGGGCGGACTATGGCTACACCTTC. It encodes CASSRADYGYTF.

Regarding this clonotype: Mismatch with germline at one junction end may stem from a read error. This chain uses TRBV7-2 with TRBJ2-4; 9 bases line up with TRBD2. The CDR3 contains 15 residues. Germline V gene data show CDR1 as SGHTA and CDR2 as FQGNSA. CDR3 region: CARRSGGTNKNIQYF. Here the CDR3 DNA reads TGTGCCCGCAGAAGCGGGGGGACTAACAAAAACATTCAGTACTTC.

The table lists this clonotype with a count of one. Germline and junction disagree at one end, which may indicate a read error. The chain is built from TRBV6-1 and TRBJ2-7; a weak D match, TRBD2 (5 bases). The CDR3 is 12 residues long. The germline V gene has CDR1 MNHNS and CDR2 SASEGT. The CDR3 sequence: CAISEGSDEQYF. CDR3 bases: TGTGCCATCAGTGAAGGGAGCGACGAGCAGTACTTC.

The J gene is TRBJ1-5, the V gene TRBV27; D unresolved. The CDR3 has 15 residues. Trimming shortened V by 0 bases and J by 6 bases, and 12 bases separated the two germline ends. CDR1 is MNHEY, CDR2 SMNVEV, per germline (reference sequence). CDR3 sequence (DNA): TGTGCCAGCAGTTTATCGAGTCTGTCCAGTCAGCCCCAGCATTTT. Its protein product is CASSLSSLSSQPQHF.

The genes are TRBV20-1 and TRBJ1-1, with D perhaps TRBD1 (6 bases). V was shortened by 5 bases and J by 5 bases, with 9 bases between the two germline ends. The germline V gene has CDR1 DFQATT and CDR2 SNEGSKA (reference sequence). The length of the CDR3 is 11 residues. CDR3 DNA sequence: TGCAGTGCTGGGACATTGACTGAAGCTTTCTTT. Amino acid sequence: CSAGTLTEAFF.

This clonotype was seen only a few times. The CDR3 sequence is CSVAKMNTEAFF. CDR3 DNA: TGCAGCGTCGCCAAGATGAACACTGAAGCTTTCTTT. The V and J genes are TRBV29-1 and TRBJ1-1; D is unresolved. In germline, CDR1 is SQVTM, CDR2 ANQGSEA. The CDR3 runs 12 residues. Trimming left V 6 bases short and J 0 bases short, with 8 bases between.

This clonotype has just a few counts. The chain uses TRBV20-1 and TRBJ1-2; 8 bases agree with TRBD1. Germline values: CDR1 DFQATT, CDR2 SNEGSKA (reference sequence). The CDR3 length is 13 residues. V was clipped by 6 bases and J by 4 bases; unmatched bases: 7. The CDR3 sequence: CSATKGQAYGYTF. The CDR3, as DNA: TGCAGTGCCACGAAGGGACAGGCCTATGGCTACACCTTC.

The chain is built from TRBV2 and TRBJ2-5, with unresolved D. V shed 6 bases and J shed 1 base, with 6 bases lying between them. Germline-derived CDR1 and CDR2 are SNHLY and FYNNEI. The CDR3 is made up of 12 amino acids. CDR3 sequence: CASSRVQETQYF. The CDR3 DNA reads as TGTGCCAGCAGCCGGGTCCAAGAGACCCAGTACTTC. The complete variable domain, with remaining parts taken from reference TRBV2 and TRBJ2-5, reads EPEVTQTPSHQVTQMGQEVILRCVPISNHLYFYWYRQILGQKVEFLVSFYNNEISEKSEIFDDQFSVERPDGSNFTLKIRSTKLEDSAMYFCASSRVQETQYFGPGTRLLVL.

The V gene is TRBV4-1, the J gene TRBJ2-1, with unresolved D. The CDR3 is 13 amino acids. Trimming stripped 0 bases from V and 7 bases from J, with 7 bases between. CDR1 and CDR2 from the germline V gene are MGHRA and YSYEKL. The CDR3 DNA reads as TGCGCCAGCAGCCAAGACAGGTGGAATGAGCAGTTCTTC. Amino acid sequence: CASSQDRWNEQFF.

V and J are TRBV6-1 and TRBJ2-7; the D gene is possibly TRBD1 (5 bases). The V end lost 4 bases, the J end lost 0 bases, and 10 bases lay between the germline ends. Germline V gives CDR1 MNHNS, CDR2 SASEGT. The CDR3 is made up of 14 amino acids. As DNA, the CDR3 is TGTGCCAGCAGTGCTTACAGGTCCTCCTACGAGCAGTACTTC. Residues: CASSAYRSSYEQYF.